Listed here are 26 T cell receptor beta chains from one sample, sequenced in a study of CD8 T cells in Susac syndrome. RNA in amounts of 0.5 to 1 ug was reverse transcribed with random hexamers. TCRdb fed the immunoSEQ multiplex PCR reads into MiXCR, producing one record per CDR3 protein. Of 120,000 or so distinct CDR3 sequences listed, 95% to 96% are singletons. Sequences were obtained from CD4+ T cells from PBMCs. These receptors were collected from a human donor with Susac syndrome.

The chain couples TRBV12-3 or TRBV12-4 to TRBJ1-3; D unclear. The V end lost 6 bases, the J end lost 4 bases, and 4 bases lay between the germline ends. There are 11 residues in the CDR3. The CDR3 reads CASSRGNTIYF. The CDR3 bases are TGTGCCAGCAGCAGGGGAAACACCATATATTTT.

V is TRBV29-1 and J is TRBJ1-4, with D unresolved. The V and J ends lost 4 bases and 8 bases respectively, with 8 bases between them. Germline-derived CDR1 and CDR2 are SQVTM and ANQGSEA. The CDR3 is 11 amino acids. The CDR3 DNA is TGCAGCGTTGTTCACAGCGAAAAACTGTTTTTT. It yields the protein CSVVHSEKLFF.

The V call is TRBV12-5, the J call TRBJ1-5; the D is unclear. CDR1 is LGHNT, CDR2 FRNRAP, per germline. Trimming took off 1 base at V and 3 bases at J, with 4 bases between the two ends. There are 13 residues in the CDR3. The DNA of the CDR3 is TGTGCTAGTGGTTTGGGGCTCAATCAGCCCCAGCATTTT. Residues: CASGLGLNQPQHF. Drawing the rest from reference TRBV12-5 and TRBJ1-5, the complete variable domain is DARVTQTPRHKVTEMGQEVTMRCQPILGHNTVFWYRQTMMQGLELLAYFRNRAPLDDSGMPKDRFSAEMPDATLATLKIQPSEPRDSAVYFCASGLGLNQPQHFGDGTRLSIL.

The V gene is TRBV4-1, the J gene TRBJ2-1, with D perhaps matching TRBD1 (6 bases). The CDR3 totals 16 residues. Trimming stripped 1 base from V and 0 bases from J, with 10 bases between. Germline assignment: CDR1 MGHRA and CDR2 YSYEKL. The CDR3 loop reads CASSQGGQSSYNEQFF. CDR3 nucleotides: TGCGCCAGCAGCCAAGGGGGGCAAAGCTCCTACAATGAGCAGTTCTTC.

V gene TRBV6-5 combines with J gene TRBJ1-1; D is unresolved. Germline-derived CDR1 and CDR2 are MNHEY and SVGAGI. V dropped 2 bases and J dropped 4 bases, with 2 bases sitting between them. This CDR3 is built from 11 residues. CDR3: CASSYSTEAFF. CDR3 DNA: TGTGCCAGCAGTTACAGCACTGAAGCTTTCTTT.

The genes are TRBV29-1 and TRBJ2-7; D unclear. This CDR3 has 11 amino acids. The germline V and J ends were trimmed by 7 bases and 3 bases, with 10 bases remaining between them. Germline-derived CDR1 and CDR2 are SQVTM and ANQGSEA. In DNA form, the CDR3 reads TGCAGCGCCGGCGAATACTACGAGCAGTACTTC. Translated, it gives CSAGEYYEQYF.

The chain couples TRBV20-1 to TRBJ2-7, with D possibly being TRBD2 (5 bases). CDR3 length: 14 residues. The germline V and J ends were trimmed by 6 bases and 3 bases, with 18 bases remaining between them. Per germline, CDR1 DFQATT and CDR2 SNEGSKA (reference sequence). CDR3 DNA sequence: TGCAGTGCGTTTAGCGACTTGGGCGACTACGAGCAGTACTTC. It translates to CSAFSDLGDYEQYF.

The J gene is TRBJ2-2, the V gene TRBV20-1; 9 bases line up with TRBD2. The germline V gene encodes CDR1 DFQATT and CDR2 SNEGSKA (reference sequence). V lost 6 bases to trimming and J lost 4 bases; unmatched junction nucleotides: 12. CDR3 length: 16 residues. CDR3 loop: CSARGSSGDITGELFF. For the CDR3, the DNA is TGCAGTGCCCGAGGGTCTAGCGGGGATATCACCGGGGAGCTGTTTTTT.

This sequence joins TRBV6-2 or TRBV6-3 and TRBJ1-1; perhaps TRBD1 as D (5 bases). In germline, CDR1 is MNHEY, CDR2 SVGEGT. V dropped 0 bases and J dropped 4 bases, with 12 bases sitting between them. The CDR3 covers 15 residues. CDR3 sequence reads: CASSYSTGGSTEAFF. DNA for the CDR3: TGTGCCAGCAGTTACTCGACGGGGGGGAGCACTGAAGCTTTCTTT.

The CDR3 sequence: CAWSETGNYGYTF. The CDR3 bases are TGTGCCTGGAGCGAGACAGGGAACTATGGCTACACCTTC. The gene calls are TRBV30 and TRBJ1-2, with 7 bases lining up with TRBD1. Germline V gene sequence: CDR1 GTSNPN, CDR2 SVGIG (reference sequence). The ends lost 3 bases at V and 2 bases at J; junction bases unmatched: 3. The CDR3 length is 13 residues.

In DNA, the CDR3 is TGTGCCTGGAGTCGCGGGAGCTCTGGCACAGATACGCAGTATTTT. This encodes CAWSRGSSGTDTQYF. The chain recombines TRBV30 with TRBJ2-3, with 7 bases matching TRBD2. There are 15 residues in the CDR3. The junction had 6 bases not matched to a gene; V was cut back by 2 bases and J by 1 base. Germline V gene data show CDR1 as GTSNPN and CDR2 as SVGIG (reference sequence).

CDR3 bases: TGTGCCAGCAGCCAATCATTTGGGGACAATGAGCAGTTCTTC. It encodes CASSQSFGDNEQFF. This chain connects TRBV16 to TRBJ2-1; D is unclear. The germline V gene encodes CDR1 KGHSY and CDR2 FQNENV. The CDR3 runs to 14 residues. V was shortened by 0 bases and J by 5 bases, with 8 bases between the two germline ends. The full variable domain, with the rest looked up from reference TRBV16 and TRBJ2-1, is GEEVAQTPKHLVRGEGQKAKLYCAPIKGHSYVFWYQQVLKNEFKFLISFQNENVFDETGMPKERFSAKCLPNSPCSLEIQATKLEDSAVYFCASSQSFGDNEQFFGPGTRLTVL.

This chain joins TRBV24-1 and TRBJ1-2; D gene uncertain. Germline CDR1 is KGHDR and CDR2 is SFDVKD. The CDR3 spans 13 residues. Deletions cut 11 bases from V and 8 bases from J, with 20 bases between. CDR3 sequence: CARLGIGLEGYTF. The CDR3 region has the DNA TGTGCCAGGCTGGGGATTGGTCTAGAGGGCTACACCTTC.

The chain carries TRBV6-2 or TRBV6-3 and TRBJ2-3; D gene unclear. The length of the CDR3 is 14 residues. V was trimmed by 4 bases and J by 2 bases, leaving 10 bases between them. Germline CDR1 reads MNHEY; CDR2 reads SVGEGT. In DNA form, the CDR3 reads TGTGCCAGCAGTTTCGGGTCGTACACAGATACGCAGTATTTT. Translation: CASSFGSYTDTQYF.

The V and J genes are TRBV2 and TRBJ1-2, with D possibly being TRBD1 (5 bases). There are 13 residues in the CDR3. Trimming took 3 bases from V and 6 from J, leaving 11 bases between them. Per the germline V gene, CDR1 is SNHLY and CDR2 is FYNNEI. Here the CDR3 DNA reads TGTGCCAGCAGTGATCCGACAGAAAATGGCTACACCTTC. Its protein product is CASSDPTENGYTF.

The chain uses TRBV29-1 and TRBJ2-7; 9 nucleotides line up with TRBD1. The CDR3 runs to 15 residues. V trimming: 1 base; J trimming: 2 bases; junction bases outside the gene matches: 6. Per the germline V gene, CDR1 is SQVTM and CDR2 is ANQGSEA. CDR3 residues: CSVEGRDRVPYEQYF. For the CDR3, the DNA is TGCAGCGTTGAAGGCCGGGACAGGGTACCCTACGAGCAGTACTTC.

The chain combines TRBV20-1 with TRBJ2-5; D is perhaps TRBD1 (6 bases). The CDR3 covers 14 residues. Germline V gene lookup returns CDR1 DFQATT and CDR2 SNEGSKA (reference sequence). The V end lost 7 bases, the J end lost 4 bases, and 19 bases lay between the germline ends. The DNA for the CDR3 is TGCAGTGTAAGGTGGGGCAGGGGCGGAGAGACCCAGTACTTC. Residues: CSVRWGRGGETQYF.

This rearrangement joins TRBV29-1 to TRBJ1-1; a possible D gene is TRBD1 (5 bases). This CDR3 is 15 amino acids long. The germline gives CDR1 SQVTM, CDR2 ANQGSEA. The V end was cut by 6 bases, the J end by 3 bases, with 20 bases between. CDR3 protein: CSVAMTVPVDTEAFF. CDR3 sequence (DNA): TGCAGCGTCGCGATGACAGTGCCGGTGGACACTGAAGCTTTCTTT.

V is TRBV29-1 and J is TRBJ1-1, with 7 bases lining up with TRBD1. The CDR3 has 14 amino acids. V dropped 6 bases and J dropped 0; count of bases not matched to a gene: 7. The germline gives CDR1 SQVTM, CDR2 ANQGSEA. The CDR3 sequence is CSVAGQRMNTEAFF. CDR3 nucleotide sequence: TGCAGCGTGGCGGGACAGCGCATGAACACTGAAGCTTTCTTT.

The gene calls are TRBV15 and TRBJ1-1; possible D gene TRBD1, 5 bases. The CDR3 is 18 residues long. With 1 base removed from V and 4 bases from J, the gap between germline ends came to 22 bases. The germline V gene encodes CDR1 LNHNV and CDR2 YYDKDF (reference sequence). CDR3 amino acids: CATSRVHLNRNRVTEAFF. CDR3 sequence (DNA): TGTGCCACCAGCAGAGTCCACTTAAACAGGAATCGAGTCACTGAAGCTTTCTTT.

This rearrangement joins TRBV20-1 to TRBJ2-7; 9 bases align to TRBD1. CDR3 length: 12 residues. V was clipped by 7 bases and J by 2 bases; unmatched bases: 3. Germline values: CDR1 DFQATT, CDR2 SNEGSKA (reference sequence). In DNA, the CDR3 is TGCAGTGACCACAGGGGGCCCTACGAGCAGTACTTC. This encodes CSDHRGPYEQYF.

This clonotype was seen a few times. The V call is TRBV12-3 or TRBV12-4, the J call TRBJ2-2; 7 bases map to TRBD1. The CDR3 is made up of 15 amino acids. Unmatched junction bases numbered 5, after V lost 5 bases and J lost 2 bases. The chain's CDR3 is CASSPDRANTGELFF. Written as DNA, the CDR3 is TGTGCCAGCAGTCCAGACAGGGCAAACACCGGGGAGCTGTTTTTT.

The chain couples TRBV9 to TRBJ2-7; D is perhaps TRBD2 (6 bases). This CDR3 spans 17 amino acids. Germline-derived CDR1 and CDR2 are SGDLS and YYNGEE. Trimming removed 0 bases at V and 5 bases at J, with 21 bases between. For the CDR3, the DNA is TGTGCCAGCAGCGTAGCTCCTGGGACTGCCCTTTTCGACGAGCAGTACTTC. Residues: CASSVAPGTALFDEQYF.

The chain is built from TRBV29-1 and TRBJ2-5, with 8 nucleotides matching TRBD2. This CDR3 is 12 amino acids long. The V gene's germline CDR1 is SQVTM and CDR2 ANQGSEA. With V trimmed by 6 bases and J by 5 bases, 5 bases remained unmatched. This chain's CDR3 is CSVYSGMETQYF. The CDR3 coding sequence is TGCAGCGTCTATAGCGGGATGGAGACCCAGTACTTC.

The genes are TRBV20-1 and TRBJ2-1, with 7 positions matching TRBD2. The length of the CDR3 is 15 residues. The V gene's germline CDR1 is DFQATT and CDR2 SNEGSKA (reference sequence). Trimming removed 5 bases from V and 7 bases from J; junction bases left unmatched: 14. The CDR3 spells CSALWGGKGLNEQFF. CDR3 nucleotides: TGCAGTGCTCTTTGGGGAGGGAAGGGGCTGAATGAGCAGTTCTTC.

This chain links TRBV19 with TRBJ1-2; the D is unclear. Looked up from germline, CDR1 is LNHDA and CDR2 is SQIVND (reference sequence). V was cut by 3 bases and J by 4 bases, with 15 bases left in between. CDR3 length: 15 residues. The CDR3 nucleotides read TGTGCCAGTAGTATGCGGCACGGAGAATCCTATGGCTACACCTTC. This gives the protein CASSMRHGESYGYTF.